Listed below are T cell receptor beta chains from one sample, sequenced in a study of T cell changes during pregnancy in multiple sclerosis. Measured with immunoSEQ multiplex PCR; TCRdb has only the in-frame clones, and not every one. Among 42,000 or so clones listed, 85% to 95% were seen once. The sequences come from CD8+ T cells from peripheral blood mononuclear cells, collected in the third trimester of pregnancy. The receptors shown here come from a female donor with multiple sclerosis, enrolled in a pregnancy study. The CDR3 runs from the conserved cysteine through the conserved F or W. D genes are given only for firm matches. Some rows have no size entry. The others give once, few or many, or a class for an expanded clone.

NA,TRBV7-9,once,13,TRBJ2-2,CATKDGLTGELFF,TGTGCCACCAAGGACGGACTCACCGGGGAGCTGTTTTTT
TRBD1,TRBV28,NA,19,TRBJ2-6,CASSLSRLSQGAGANVLTF,TGTGCCAGCAGTTTATCGAGACTCTCTCAGGGGGCTGGGGCCAACGTCCTGACTTTC
NA,TRBV28,NA,16,TRBJ2-7,CASSYLPRAPTYEQYF,TGTGCCAGCAGTTACCTTCCGCGAGCACCTACCTACGAGCAGTACTTC
NA,TRBV29-1,NA,14,TRBJ1-4,CSVYPRATNEKLFF,TGCAGCGTTTATCCGAGGGCAACTAATGAAAAACTGTTTTTT
TRBD1,TRBV7-9,once,15,TRBJ2-7,CASSGNRDRGSEQYF,TGTGCCAGCAGCGGTAACCGGGACAGGGGAAGCGAGCAGTACTTC
TRBD1,TRBV28,NA,16,TRBJ1-2,CASSLTSQGALSGYTF,TGTGCCAGCAGTTTAACCAGCCAGGGGGCGCTTTCCGGCTACACCTTC
NA,TRBV29-1,NA,13,TRBJ2-1,CSVGGGSLGEQFF,TGCAGCGTCGGCGGTGGGTCCCTTGGTGAGCAGTTCTTC
TRBD2,TRBV6-1,NA,15,TRBJ2-1,CASRHGTSAINEQFF,TGTGCCAGCAGACACGGGACTAGCGCTATCAATGAGCAGTTCTTC
TRBD1,TRBV15,NA,13,TRBJ1-2,CAVRTGRNYGYTF,TGTGCCGTTCGGACAGGCCGCAACTATGGCTACACCTTC
TRBD1,TRBV2,NA,13,TRBJ1-2,CASPTGGADGYTF,TGTGCCAGCCCGACAGGGGGCGCCGATGGCTACACCTTC
NA,TRBV6-4,NA,19,TRBJ1-1,CASSDRFSVSLGEDTEAFF,TGTGCCAGCAGTGACCGGTTTTCAGTAAGCTTAGGAGAGGACACTGAAGCTTTCTTT
NA,TRBV9,NA,14,TRBJ1-1,CASSVGGQNTEAFF,TGTGCCAGCAGCGTAGGGGGACAGAACACTGAAGCTTTCTTT
TRBD1,TRBV28,NA,14,TRBJ1-2,CASSWDRDHYGYTF,TGTGCCAGCAGCTGGGACAGGGACCACTATGGCTACACCTTC
NA,TRBV4-1,NA,13,TRBJ2-3,CASSHSRTDTQYF,TGCGCCAGCAGCCACTCTAGGACAGATACGCAGTATTTT
TRBD2,TRBV7-7,NA,16,TRBJ2-5,CASSPTSGQYQETQYF,TGTGCTAGCAGCCCAACTAGCGGACAGTACCAAGAGACCCAGTACTTC
TRBD1,TRBV2,NA,15,TRBJ2-5,CASSAGQNSQETQYF,TGTGCCAGCAGTGCGGGACAGAACTCCCAAGAGACCCAGTACTTC
TRBD2,TRBV7-2,NA,16,TRBJ2-2,CASSLDGLAGTGELFF,TGTGCCAGCAGCTTAGACGGACTAGCGGGGACCGGGGAGCTGTTTTTT
NA,TRBV19,NA,15,TRBJ2-1,CASSIAHTGANEQFF,TGTGCCAGTAGTATAGCTCATACGGGAGCGAATGAGCAGTTCTTC
TRBD2,TRBV6-5,NA,14,TRBJ2-7,CASSPGLAGYEQYF,TGTGCCAGCAGTCCGGGACTAGCGGGATACGAGCAGTACTTC
TRBD1,TRBV28,NA,18,TRBJ2-7,CASSLLSTGTETPYEQYF,TGTGCCAGCAGTCTCCTCTCGACAGGGACGGAGACTCCCTACGAGCAGTACTTC
TRBD2,TRBV30,NA,14,TRBJ2-7,CAWRLGAGDFEQYF,TGTGCCTGGAGGCTCGGGGCGGGAGATTTCGAGCAGTACTTC
NA,TRBV15,NA,14,TRBJ1-5,CATSRGGIGQPQHF,TGTGCCACCAGCAGAGGAGGGATCGGTCAGCCCCAGCATTTT
NA,TRBV28,NA,13,TRBJ1-1,CASSFRGYTEAFF,TGTGCCAGCAGTTTTAGGGGGTACACTGAAGCTTTCTTT
TRBD1,TRBV28,NA,17,TRBJ2-7,CASSWDRATSAGLEQYF,TGTGCCAGCAGTTGGGACAGGGCAACTAGCGCGGGGCTCGAGCAGTACTTC
NA,TRBV5-4,NA,13,TRBJ2-7,CASSLGRAYEQYF,TGTGCCAGCAGCTTGGGACGGGCCTACGAGCAGTACTTC
TRBD1,TRBV28,NA,14,TRBJ1-4,CASSLFNRGEKLFF,TGTGCCAGCAGTTTATTCAACAGGGGTGAAAAACTGTTTTTT
NA,TRBV6-1,NA,15,TRBJ1-5,CASSDRGGSNQPQHF,TGTGCCAGCAGTGACAGGGGTGGCAGCAATCAGCCCCAGCATTTT
TRBD1,TRBV27,NA,14,TRBJ1-1,CASSLGQGNTEAFF,TGTGCCAGCAGTTTGGGACAGGGAAACACTGAAGCTTTCTTT
TRBD1,TRBV27,NA,18,TRBJ2-1,CASSSYGDDRGRGAEQFF,TGTGCCAGCAGTTCGTATGGGGATGACAGGGGGCGCGGGGCTGAGCAGTTCTTC
TRBD1,TRBV30,NA,14,TRBJ1-4,CAWSDTGGYEKLFF,TGTGCCTGGAGTGACACAGGGGGCTATGAAAAACTGTTTTTT
NA,TRBV27,NA,13,TRBJ1-4,CASSLSLGQTLFF,TGTGCCAGCAGTTTGTCCCTTGGACAAACACTGTTTTTT
NA,TRBV19,NA,13,TRBJ1-1,CASSMAVNTEAFF,TGTGCCAGTAGTATGGCGGTAAACACTGAAGCTTTCTTT
TRBD1,TRBV28,NA,17,TRBJ2-7,CASDPGPGTGLGYEQYF,TGTGCCAGCGACCCTGGCCCCGGGACAGGGTTGGGCTACGAGCAGTACTTC
TRBD2,TRBV28,NA,15,TRBJ2-7,CASTMGLAGRYEQYF,TGTGCCAGCACCATGGGACTAGCGGGAAGGTACGAGCAGTACTTC
TRBD1,TRBV28,NA,16,TRBJ1-5,CASTGDRLISNQPQHF,TGTGCCAGTACAGGGGACCGTTTAATTAGCAATCAGCCCCAGCATTTT
NA,TRBV29-1,NA,15,TRBJ1-4,CSVDGAPDGSEKLFF,TGCAGCGTTGATGGGGCACCGGACGGTTCTGAAAAACTGTTTTTT
NA,TRBV15,NA,16,TRBJ2-5,CATSSTRDMIQETQYF,TGTGCCACCAGCTCAACCCGGGACATGATCCAAGAGACCCAGTACTTC
TRBD2,TRBV7-2,once,15,TRBJ2-1,CASSLGTSGIPEQFF,TGTGCCAGCAGCTTAGGGACTAGCGGTATCCCTGAGCAGTTCTTC
TRBD2,TRBV29-1,NA,13,TRBJ2-7,CSVAGLAGDEQYF,TGCAGCGTTGCCGGACTAGCGGGAGACGAGCAGTACTTC
NA,TRBV7-2,NA,17,TRBJ1-3,CASSLDVPGSSGNTIYF,TGTGCCAGCAGCTTAGACGTTCCAGGCAGCTCTGGAAACACCATATATTTT